The 26 T cell receptor beta chains below were found in one sample sequenced in a study of blood T cells in healthy people across ages (dated by TCRdb to between 2014 and 2016). Library construction relied on 5' RACE. The instrument was an Illumina HiSeq 2500. A second PCR of roughly 6 to 12 cycles was performed with a sample-barcoded 5' primer and a J-beta primer mix. TCRdb reprocessing: public reads trimmed at Q25 with fastp, clones called with MiXCR, in-frame beta chains kept. One record per CDR3 amino acid sequence lists the most common genes and DNA. The table for this sample lists nearly 800,000 distinct CDR3 sequences; approximately 25% of them were counted only once. The top ten constitute 3% to 4% of the sample. The data were also submitted as part of a second study, on T cells of mothers and their children.

The material sequenced was blood. The receptor source for this set is a boy aged 10-17 years in good health.

Turning to this clonotype: One end of the junction fails to match germline, which may point to a read error. The chain combines TRBV27 with TRBJ1-1; the D gene is possibly TRBD1 (5 bases). CDR3 size: 14 residues. Germline assignment: CDR1 MNHEY and CDR2 SMNVEV (reference sequence). The CDR3 coding sequence is TGTGCCAGCAGTTTAGGGGGGGTGAACCCTGAAGCTTTCTTT. It encodes CASSLGGVNPEAFF.

J is TRBJ2-5 and V is TRBV20-1, with 10 positions matching TRBD2. The J call may not be correct, given that the DNA end is closer to TRBJ2-7. CDR1 and CDR2 (germline): DFQATT, SNEGSKA (reference sequence). The CDR3 contains 19 residues. The CDR3 reads CSAPAGAGVLAGDFYEQYF. The CDR3 region has the DNA TGCAGTGCGCCTGCTGGGGCAGGGGTCCTAGCGGGAGATTTTTACGAGCAGTACTTC.

The V and J genes are TRBV2 and TRBJ2-4; the D call may be TRBD1 or TRBD2 (6 bases each). V lost 6 bases to trimming and J lost 0 bases, with 15 bases between them. Per germline, CDR1 SNHLY and CDR2 FYNNEI. The CDR3 sequence is 16 residues long. CDR3 region: CASRGGTPRAKNIQYF. The CDR3 DNA follows: TGTGCCAGCAGAGGCGGGACACCCCGAGCCAAAAACATTCAGTACTTC.

This clonotype was observed a few times. The chain links TRBV6-1 to TRBJ2-7; 11 nucleotides agree with TRBD2. V shed 7 bases, J shed 2 bases, and the junction held 7 bases outside the gene matches. Per germline, CDR1 MNHNS and CDR2 SASEGT. The CDR3 extends over 15 amino acids. In DNA form, the CDR3 reads TGTGCCAGCAACCAACTAGCGGGGGAGACCTACGAGCAGTACTTC. Translating gives CASNQLAGETYEQYF.

This rearrangement joins TRBV27 to TRBJ1-2; TRBD1 matches at 8 bases. With 9 bases clipped from V and 3 bases from J, the junction kept 6 bases outside the gene matches. This CDR3 is 13 amino acids long. Looked up from germline, CDR1 is MNHEY and CDR2 is SMNVEV (reference sequence). The CDR3 DNA sequence: TGTGCCAGTTCGACAGGGGAAGACTATGGCTACACCTTC. It translates to CASSTGEDYGYTF.

CDR3 nucleotides: TGTGCCAGCAGTTTGAGGACACTCTATGGCTACACCTTC. It translates to CASSLRTLYGYTF. The chain employs TRBV12-3 or TRBV12-4 and TRBJ1-2, with D possibly matching TRBD1 (5 bases). The CDR3 loop spans 13 amino acids. V dropped 3 bases and J dropped 4 bases, with 9 bases sitting between them.

The rearrangement uses TRBV20-1 and TRBJ2-2; D possibly matches TRBD1 or TRBD2 (5 bases each). CDR1 and CDR2 (germline): DFQATT, SNEGSKA (reference sequence). V gave up 2 bases and J gave up 6 bases, with 7 bases separating them. The CDR3 runs 12 residues. CDR3 nucleotide sequence: TGCAGTGCTAGACGGGACGCCGGGGAGCTGTTTTTT. This gives the protein CSARRDAGELFF.

The genes are TRBV28 and TRBJ2-1; 8 bases match TRBD1. Germline lookup yields CDR1 MDHEN and CDR2 SYDVKM. The V and J ends lost 3 bases and 8 bases, in that order; junction bases with no gene match: 12. The CDR3 consists of 16 residues. CDR3 DNA: TGTGCCAGCAGTTTCTTAAGCCAGGGGGCGATTTATGAGCAGTTCTTC. Translation: CASSFLSQGAIYEQFF.

The chain carries TRBV4-3 and TRBJ2-1; 7 bases are a match to TRBD1. V trimming: 1 base; J trimming: 9 bases; junction bases outside the gene matches: 6. The germline CDR1 and CDR2 sequences are LGHNA and YSLEER. The CDR3 runs 14 residues. CDR3 amino acids: CASSQGVPGGEQFF. In DNA form, the CDR3 reads TGCGCCAGCAGCCAAGGGGTCCCAGGGGGTGAGCAGTTCTTC.

This clonotype was seen a few times. This chain joins TRBV18 and TRBJ1-2; 7 nucleotides align to TRBD1. Germline V CDR1 and CDR2: KGHSH, LQKENI. The J segment lost 2 bases and the V segment lost 2 bases, leaving 14 bases of the junction unmatched. CDR3 size: 18 residues. The CDR3 region is CASSPEDRTSLLNYGYTF. Written as DNA, the CDR3 is TGTGCCAGCTCACCAGAGGACAGGACCTCCCTATTGAACTATGGCTACACCTTC.

Only a few counts were recorded for this clonotype. The gene calls are TRBV7-3 and TRBJ2-1; D is perhaps TRBD1 or TRBD2 (5 bases each). The V gene lost 3 bases and the J gene lost 6 bases, with 12 bases spanning the gap. Germline V CDR1 and CDR2: SGHTA, FQGTGA. This CDR3 has 14 amino acids. CDR3 sequence: CASSFGGSVNEQFF. CDR3 in DNA: TGTGCCAGCAGCTTTGGGGGTTCGGTCAATGAGCAGTTCTTC.

V is TRBV20-1 and J is TRBJ2-7, with TRBD2 as a possible D gene (5 bases). Germline values: CDR1 DFQATT, CDR2 SNEGSKA (reference sequence). V lost 0 bases and J 3 bases, leaving 15 bases between the germline ends. The CDR3 is made up of 15 amino acids. CDR3 sequence (DNA): TGCAGTGCTAGAGATGACGGGAAGGACCTCTACGAGCAGTACTTC. It translates to CSARDDGKDLYEQYF.

The chain joins TRBV28 to TRBJ2-3; no firm D call. CDR1 and CDR2 (germline): MDHEN, SYDVKM. CDR3 length: 16 residues. The V gene lost 6 bases and the J gene lost 0 bases, with 16 bases spanning the gap. As DNA, the CDR3 is TGTGCCAGCAGGCCTCCTAGGTCCTTTAGCACAGATACGCAGTATTTT. Its protein product is CASRPPRSFSTDTQYF.

The sample holds a few counts of this clonotype. V and J are TRBV7-2 and TRBJ2-1; 13 positions agree with TRBD2. Germline V lookup: CDR1 SGHTA, CDR2 FQGNSA. The CDR3 extends over 15 amino acids. The V and J ends lost 5 bases and 7 bases, in that order; junction bases with no gene match: 5. Here the CDR3 reads CASSVTSGRANEQFF. Here the CDR3 DNA reads TGTGCCAGCAGCGTTACTAGCGGGAGGGCTAATGAGCAGTTCTTC.

The table lists this clonotype with a few counts. The rearrangement uses TRBV6-2 or TRBV6-3 and TRBJ2-5; TRBD2 matches at 14 bases. In germline, CDR1 is MNHEY, CDR2 SVGEGT. V trimming: 2 bases; J trimming: 4 bases; junction bases outside the gene matches: 12. The CDR3 extends over 19 amino acids. Written as DNA, the CDR3 is TGTGCCAGCAGTTACCTCCGGACTAGCGGGGGGTCGAGATTAGAGACCCAGTACTTC. As protein: CASSYLRTSGGSRLETQYF.

In its sample, this clonotype was seen a few times. The V gene is TRBV11-3, the J gene TRBJ2-1; 8 nucleotides agree with TRBD2. Germline V CDR1 and CDR2: SGHNT, YENEEA. There are 16 residues in the CDR3. V was pared by 0 bases and J by 7 bases, with 8 bases of the junction left unmatched. The CDR3 protein is CASSLDGREGLNEQFF. CDR3 nucleotide sequence: TGTGCCAGCAGCTTAGATGGACGGGAGGGGTTGAATGAGCAGTTCTTC.

V is TRBV20-1 and J is TRBJ2-5, with 10 bases fitting TRBD1. V shed 3 bases, J shed 5 bases, and the junction held 6 bases outside the gene matches. The CDR3 runs 14 residues. CDR1 and CDR2 (germline): DFQATT, SNEGSKA (reference sequence). The CDR3 nucleotides read TGCAGTGCTAGGGGGGACAGGGGTTGGGAGACCCAGTACTTC. Amino acids: CSARGDRGWETQYF.

This clonotype was picked up many times. The rearrangement joins TRBV18 to TRBJ2-2; D may correspond to TRBD1 or TRBD2 (5 bases each). V was pared by 2 bases and J by 5 bases, with 12 bases between. Germline values: CDR1 KGHSH, CDR2 LQKENI. This CDR3 is built from 15 residues. The DNA for the CDR3 is TGTGCCAGCTCACCAATCGGGGCCGGGACCGGGGAGCTGTTTTTT. Its protein product is CASSPIGAGTGELFF.

There are a few counts of this clonotype. The chain carries TRBV27 and TRBJ2-1; maybe TRBD1 (6 bases). The V gene's germline CDR1 is MNHEY and CDR2 SMNVEV (reference sequence). V was shortened by 1 base and J by 0 bases, with 10 bases between the two germline ends. The CDR3 runs to 16 residues. CDR3 loop: CASSLLAGASYNEQFF. CDR3 coding DNA: TGTGCCAGCAGTTTATTGGCAGGGGCCTCCTACAATGAGCAGTTCTTC.

The chain has TRBV20-1 and TRBJ2-2, with D possibly TRBD2 on 6 matching bases. The CDR3 is made up of 15 amino acids. The V end was cut by 3 bases, the J end by 4 bases, with 15 bases between. Germline lookup yields CDR1 DFQATT and CDR2 SNEGSKA (reference sequence). The CDR3 DNA is TGCAGTGCTAGGAACTTACTAGCTTTCACCGGGGAGCTGTTTTTT. Protein product: CSARNLLAFTGELFF.

V and J are TRBV5-6 and TRBJ2-2; D is unclear. V was trimmed by 4 bases and J by 9 bases, leaving 16 bases between them. Germline V lookup: CDR1 SGHDT, CDR2 YYEEEE. This CDR3 is 14 amino acids long. In DNA, the CDR3 is TGTGCCAGCAGCGTAGGGTATTGGCAGCGGGAGCTGTTTTTT. This sequence encodes CASSVGYWQRELFF.

V gene TRBV28 combines with J gene TRBJ2-5; tentatively, D is TRBD1 or TRBD2 (7 bases each). The end of the DNA is better explained by TRBJ2-7, so the J call may be wrong. Per germline, CDR1 MDHEN and CDR2 SYDVKM. This CDR3 is 14 amino acids long. Here the CDR3 reads CASRAGRGGYEQYF. CDR3 sequence (DNA): TGTGCCAGCAGGGCGGGCAGGGGGGGTTACGAGCAGTACTTC.

The sample holds a few counts of this clonotype. The V gene is TRBV28, the J gene TRBJ1-5, with D unresolved. Germline CDR1 reads MDHEN; CDR2 reads SYDVKM. The CDR3 length is 15 residues. V lost 6 bases to trimming and J lost 3 bases, with 15 bases between them. CDR3 sequence (DNA): TGTGCCAGCAGGCAGGTATGGGGTGACAATCAGCCCCAGCATTTT. Translated, it gives CASRQVWGDNQPQHF.

This clonotype was seen more than once but under ten times. The J gene is TRBJ1-4, the V gene TRBV11-2; TRBD1 matches at 9 bases. This CDR3 is 14 amino acids long. Germline V gene data show CDR1 as SGHAT and CDR2 as FQNNGV. After removal of 4 bases from V and 8 bases from J, the junction contained 5 bases not matched to a gene. CDR3 in amino acids: CASSWDRVEEKLFF. The CDR3 coding sequence is TGTGCCAGCAGCTGGGACAGGGTGGAGGAAAAACTGTTTTTT.

This sequence joins TRBV2 and TRBJ2-5, with D tentatively TRBD2 (5 bases). The germline CDR1 and CDR2 sequences are SNHLY and FYNNEI. CDR3 length: 14 amino acids. V was clipped by 3 bases and J by 1 base, with 9 bases between them. The CDR3 coding sequence is TGTGCCAGCAGTGAGCGGGCCATCCAAGAGACCCAGTACTTC. Amino acids: CASSERAIQETQYF.

The gene calls are TRBV15 and TRBJ1-5; D call uncertain. The CDR3 has 15 amino acids. V was trimmed by 0 bases and J by 7 bases, leaving 13 bases between them. CDR1 is LNHNV and CDR2 is YYDKDF in the germline V gene (reference sequence). The CDR3 spells CATSRDEGPSQPQHF. In nucleotides, the CDR3 is TGTGCCACCAGCAGAGATGAGGGCCCGAGCCAGCCCCAGCATTTT.